The 22 T cell receptor beta chains below all came from one sample that was sequenced in a study of shared clonotypes between healthy human individuals. Terminally differentiated effector memory CD45RA+ cells were left out of the naive CD8 fraction, which was CD45RO-negative and positively selected for CCR7. TCRdb keeps only in-frame clones here, not all; method: immunoSEQ multiplex PCR. The repertoire has about 2 million clones, approximately 94% of them found once; the top ten carry approximately 1.2%. The sequenced material came from naive CD8+ T cells sorted from blood. These receptors originate from a man aged 18 to 30 in good health.

The CDR3 sequence: CASSHTIGTEYEQYF. The CDR3 DNA reads as TGCGCCAGCAGCCACACTATAGGGACAGAATACGAGCAGTACTTC. V usage is TRBV4-3 and J usage is TRBJ2-7; TRBD1 agrees at 7 bases. The junction had 9 bases not matched to a gene; V was cut back by 3 bases and J by 4 bases. The CDR3 is made up of 15 amino acids. Per the germline V gene, CDR1 is LGHNA and CDR2 is YSLEER.

The rearrangement joins TRBV7-9 to TRBJ1-2, with TRBD1 matching 8 bases. The CDR3 has 17 amino acids. The germline V gene has CDR1 SEHNR and CDR2 FQNEAQ (reference sequence). J lost 7 bases, V lost 0 bases, and 13 bases had no gene match. DNA for the CDR3: TGTGCCAGCAGCTTAGCGTTGTTAATGACAGGGGACGTTGGCTACACCTTC. Translated, it gives CASSLALLMTGDVGYTF.

The genes are TRBV10-3 and TRBJ2-1; 9 positions agree with TRBD2. CDR3 length equals 15 residues. Germline CDR1 is ENHRY and CDR2 is SYGVKD. V trimming: 2 bases; J trimming: 3 bases; junction bases outside the gene matches: 2. The CDR3 protein is CAISETAGGYNEQFF. In nucleotides, the CDR3 is TGTGCCATCAGTGAGACAGCGGGGGGCTACAATGAGCAGTTCTTC.

The chain combines TRBV7-9 with TRBJ2-5; 8 nucleotides align to TRBD2. The CDR3 has 14 residues. The germline CDR1 and CDR2 sequences are SEHNR and FQNEAQ (reference sequence). Trimming at V came to 0 bases and at J to 3 bases, leaving 0 bases not matched to a gene. The CDR3 nucleotides are TGTGCCAGCAGCTTAGCAGCGGGGGAAGAGACCCAGTACTTC. This gives the protein CASSLAAGEETQYF.

On this clone itself: Other DNA variants within this sample encode the same CDR3. This rearrangement joins TRBV7-6 to TRBJ2-7; 7 nucleotides line up with TRBD1. The CDR3 is made up of 15 amino acids. V trimming: 5 bases; J trimming: 1 base; junction bases outside the gene matches: 8. Germline V gene lookup returns CDR1 SGHVS and CDR2 FNYEAQ. The CDR3 region has the DNA TGTGCCAGCAGCCCACGACAGGGTCTGTCCTACGAGCAGTACTTC. Its protein product is CASSPRQGLSYEQYF.

This clone showed up just once. The chain joins TRBV29-1 to TRBJ2-7, with 10 positions matching TRBD2. The ends lost 6 bases at V and 6 bases at J; junction bases unmatched: 14. Germline V gene sequence: CDR1 SQVTM, CDR2 ANQGSEA. This CDR3 contains 15 residues. CDR3 sequence reads: CSVEGLTSGASEQYF. In nucleotides, the CDR3 is TGCAGCGTAGAGGGGTTAACTAGCGGGGCAAGCGAGCAGTACTTC.

This clone was seen just once. The V gene is TRBV7-6, the J gene TRBJ2-3, with D perhaps matching TRBD1 or TRBD2 (5 bases each). The CDR3 spans 14 residues. V lost 4 bases and J 5 bases, leaving 13 bases between the germline ends. Germline V gives CDR1 SGHVS, CDR2 FNYEAQ. The DNA of the CDR3 is TGTGCCAGCAGCTATAGCTTGAGGGGAGATACGCAGTATTTT. This gives the protein CASSYSLRGDTQYF.

The rearrangement uses TRBV7-8 and TRBJ2-1; 7 positions match TRBD1. Germline V gene sequence: CDR1 SGHVS, CDR2 FQNEAQ. V lost 5 bases and J lost 4; bases outside the gene matches: 5. The CDR3 has 14 residues. In DNA form, the CDR3 reads TGTGCCAGCAGCCCCGGGACAGCGTACAATGAGCAGTTCTTC. This codes for CASSPGTAYNEQFF.

As concerns this clone: This CDR3 is also generated by other DNA sequences in the sample. The chain uses TRBV4-1 and TRBJ2-7; 7 bases are a match to TRBD1. Unmatched junction bases numbered 5, after V lost 4 bases and J lost 2 bases. The CDR3 consists of 14 residues. Germline V lookup: CDR1 MGHRA, CDR2 YSYEKL. CDR3 region: CASSPRQGAYEQYF. CDR3 DNA sequence: TGCGCCAGCAGCCCCCGACAGGGAGCCTACGAGCAGTACTTC.

The gene calls are TRBV9 and TRBJ2-7, with D possibly being TRBD1 (5 bases). CDR1 is SGDLS and CDR2 is YYNGEE in the germline V gene. CDR3 length equals 16 residues. Deletions cut 0 bases from V and 6 bases from J, with 19 bases between. This CDR3 reads CASSVAPTQENVEQYF. As DNA, the CDR3 is TGTGCCAGCAGCGTAGCCCCCACACAGGAGAACGTCGAGCAGTACTTC. Full variable domain (remainder filled in from reference TRBV9 and TRBJ2-7): DSGVTQTPKHLITATGQRVTLRCSPRSGDLSVYWYQQSLDQGLQFLIQYYNGEERAKGNILERFSAQQFPDLHSELNLSSLELGDSALYFCASSVAPTQENVEQYFGPGTRLTVT.

This clone was found once. At one end, the junction sequence differs from germline, possibly due to a read error. The chain recombines TRBV18 with TRBJ1-1, with 7 positions matching TRBD1. The CDR3 is made up of 16 amino acids. Germline V gene data show CDR1 as KGHSH and CDR2 as LQKENI. The CDR3 here is CASSPFPPGQNTEALF. The CDR3 nucleotides read TGTGCCAGCTCACCATTTCCCCCGGGACAGAACACTGAAGCTCTCTTT. Supplemented by reference TRBV18 and TRBJ1-1, the full variable domain reads NAGVMQNPRHLVRRRGQEARLRCSPMKGHSHVYWYRQLPEEGLKFMVYLQKENIIDESGMPKERFSAEFPKEGPSILRIQQVVRGDSAAYFCASSPFPPGQNTEALFGQGTRLTVV.

The CDR3 region has the DNA TGTGCCAGCCACGGGGTCACGGGCACCGGGGAGCTGTTTTTT. Translated, it gives CASHGVTGTGELFF. The genes are TRBV11-2 and TRBJ2-2, with D possibly matching TRBD2 (5 bases). V lost 8 bases, J lost 4 bases, and 14 bases lay in between. The CDR3 has 14 residues. Germline V gene data show CDR1 as SGHAT and CDR2 as FQNNGV.

The genes are TRBV7-9 and TRBJ2-2, with D uncertain. Germline-derived CDR1 and CDR2 are SEHNR and FQNEAQ (reference sequence). The V and J ends lost 5 bases and 0 bases respectively, with 13 bases between them. This CDR3 has 16 residues. The CDR3 nucleotides are TGTGCCAGCAGCCGAAAAGTGGGTCCGAACACCGGGGAGCTGTTTTTT. Translation: CASSRKVGPNTGELFF. Full variable domain (outside the CDR3, taken from reference TRBV7-9 and TRBJ2-2): DTGVSQNPRHKITKRGQNVTFRCDPISEHNRLYWYRQTLGQGPEFLTYFQNEAQLEKSRLLSDRFSAERPKGSFSTLEIQRTEQGDSAMYLCASSRKVGPNTGELFFGEGSRLTVL.

V usage is TRBV10-3 and J usage is TRBJ2-3; D is perhaps TRBD2 (5 bases). The CDR3 loop spans 15 amino acids. Germline CDR1 reads ENHRY; CDR2 reads SYGVKD. V dropped 3 bases and J dropped 3 bases, with 13 bases sitting between them. CDR3 DNA: TGTGCCATCAGTGATGAGGGCTCGGGGACAGATACGCAGTATTTT. It yields the protein CAISDEGSGTDTQYF.

V usage is TRBV7-6 and J usage is TRBJ2-1, with D perhaps TRBD2 (6 bases). The CDR3 is 13 amino acids. Germline V lookup: CDR1 SGHVS, CDR2 FNYEAQ. V lost 5 bases to trimming and J lost 9 bases, with 14 bases between them. The CDR3 DNA reads as TGTGCCAGCAGCCCCGGAGGGGCCATTGAGCAGTTCTTC. Its translation: CASSPGGAIEQFF.

Written as DNA, the CDR3 is TGTGCCAGCAGCTCTGGCGAAAACAATGAGCAGTTCTTC. It yields the protein CASSSGENNEQFF. This chain connects TRBV5-4 to TRBJ2-1, with D hard to call. Germline values: CDR1 SGHNT, CDR2 YYREEE (reference sequence). This CDR3 is built from 13 residues. Trimming removed 3 bases at V and 5 bases at J, with 9 bases between.

V and J are TRBV4-1 and TRBJ2-5, with 7 bases identical to TRBD1. Germline loops: CDR1 MGHRA, CDR2 YSYEKL. The V and J ends lost 4 bases and 1 base, in that order; junction bases with no gene match: 6. CDR3 length: 15 amino acids. The CDR3 reads CASSPRTGIQETQYF. CDR3 in DNA: TGCGCCAGCAGCCCCCGGACAGGAATCCAAGAGACCCAGTACTTC.

With regard to this clone: Other DNA sequences from this sample encode an identical CDR3 as well. V and J are TRBV4-1 and TRBJ2-5; D unclear. The V and J ends lost 1 base and 4 bases respectively, with 7 bases between them. Per germline, CDR1 MGHRA and CDR2 YSYEKL. The CDR3 consists of 13 residues. CDR3 in DNA: TGCGCCAGCAGCCAAGGGGGTCGAGAGACCCAGTACTTC. Translation gives CASSQGGRETQYF.

The rearrangement joins TRBV11-2 to TRBJ1-2; 10 nucleotides line up with TRBD1. The CDR3 length is 18 residues. V lost 5 bases and J lost 0; bases outside the gene matches: 12. The V gene's germline CDR1 is SGHAT and CDR2 FQNNGV. The CDR3 DNA reads as TGTGCCAGCAGCCCGAGGCCGGGACAGGGGACAGCTAACTATGGCTACACCTTC. It encodes CASSPRPGQGTANYGYTF.

CDR3 amino acids: CASSVVGGGQASTDTQYF. The CDR3 DNA follows: TGTGCCAGCAGCGTAGTTGGTGGGGGACAGGCAAGCACAGATACGCAGTATTTT. The chain is built from TRBV9 and TRBJ2-3; TRBD1 matches at 8 bases. Germline trimming cut 0 bases from V and 0 bases from J; bases unmatched to any gene: 9. CDR3 size: 18 residues. Germline loops: CDR1 SGDLS, CDR2 YYNGEE. The whole variable domain, filled in from reference TRBV9 and TRBJ2-3, reads DSGVTQTPKHLITATGQRVTLRCSPRSGDLSVYWYQQSLDQGLQFLIQYYNGEERAKGNILERFSAQQFPDLHSELNLSSLELGDSALYFCASSVVGGGQASTDTQYFGPGTRLTVL.

On this clone: At the DNA level, this CDR3 is encoded by other sequences in the same sample as well. The chain links TRBV28 to TRBJ2-7; 9 bases are shared with TRBD2. Trimming at V came to 3 bases and at J to 0 bases, leaving 0 bases not matched to a gene. In germline, CDR1 is MDHEN, CDR2 SYDVKM. The CDR3 is made up of 14 amino acids. The CDR3 region has the DNA TGTGCCAGCAGTTTTAGCGGGAGCTCCTACGAGCAGTACTTC. Protein sequence: CASSFSGSSYEQYF.

This sequence joins TRBV9 and TRBJ2-3; 9 bases agree with TRBD1. V lost 0 bases, J lost 1 base, and 3 bases stayed unmatched. The CDR3 length is 16 residues. Germline loops: CDR1 SGDLS, CDR2 YYNGEE. CDR3 residues: CASSVEGTGRTDTQYF. CDR3 bases: TGTGCCAGCAGCGTAGAGGGGACAGGGCGCACAGATACGCAGTATTTT. Filled out from reference TRBV9 and TRBJ2-3, the complete variable domain reads DSGVTQTPKHLITATGQRVTLRCSPRSGDLSVYWYQQSLDQGLQFLIQYYNGEERAKGNILERFSAQQFPDLHSELNLSSLELGDSALYFCASSVEGTGRTDTQYFGPGTRLTVL.